This T cell receptor (beta chain) was captured in a study of blood T cell repertoires in COVID-19. Background on the study: Collection of acute and convalescent COVID-19 samples took place in the United States, Italy and Spain. PBMCs, B-cell-depleted T cells, or T cells provided the cDNA or gDNA that made up the material.

TCRdb's table, derived via immunoSEQ multiplex PCR, lists solely in-frame clones and lacks some. Of around 100,000 clones listed, around 80% are singletons. CDR3 length: 11 residues. V was pared by 3 bases and J by 3 bases, with 5 bases between. CDR1 and CDR2 from the germline V gene are DFQATT and SNEGSKA (reference sequence). The sequenced material came from peripheral blood. The chain is built from TRBV20-1 and TRBJ1-1; D remains ambiguous. This TCR derives from a man aged 65 to 79 with active or convalescent COVID-19. CDR3 nucleotides: TGCAGTGCTAGGGAGTACACTGAAGCTTTCTTT. Its protein is CSAREYTEAFF.